These 22 T cell receptor beta chains came from one sample sequenced in a study of blood T cell repertoires in COVID-19. Only in-frame clones appear in the TCRdb table, and some are missing; sequencing was by immunoSEQ multiplex PCR. The sample lists 450,000 to 500,000 clones; over 75% were seen once. Sequenced material: peripheral blood. These receptors all come from a human donor in a cohort sampled during active COVID-19.

The rearrangement links TRBV27 to TRBJ1-1, with D unresolved. The CDR3 totals 14 residues. Trimming took 3 bases from V and 7 from J, leaving 15 bases between them. In germline, CDR1 is MNHEY, CDR2 SMNVEV (reference sequence). CDR3 DNA: TGTGCCAGCAGTTTGAAGTTTACATCAATTGAAGCTTTCTTT. As protein: CASSLKFTSIEAFF.

The chain uses TRBV5-8 and TRBJ2-3, with 12 bases lining up with TRBD2. Germline CDR1 SGHTS, CDR2 YDEGEE. The CDR3 loop spans 16 amino acids. The J segment lost 2 bases and the V segment lost 4 bases, leaving 5 bases of the junction unmatched. CDR3 region: CASSPGLAGTTDTQYF. The CDR3 DNA follows: TGTGCCAGCAGCCCGGGACTAGCGGGCACCACAGATACGCAGTATTTT.

This clone was observed once. The chain joins TRBV7-9 to TRBJ2-5; 7 bases align to TRBD1. The CDR3 has 17 amino acids. The junction had 10 bases not matched to a gene; V was cut back by 0 bases and J by 3 bases. In germline, CDR1 is SEHNR, CDR2 FQNEAQ (reference sequence). CDR3 bases: TGTGCCAGCAGCTTAGCCCCGACAGGGCTGCAGGAAGAGACCCAGTACTTC. It translates to CASSLAPTGLQEETQYF.

This clone appeared a few times. V is TRBV7-8 and J is TRBJ2-7, with D possibly being TRBD1 (6 bases). CDR1 and CDR2 from the germline V gene are SGHVS and FQNEAQ. The V end was cut by 4 bases, the J end by 5 bases, with 18 bases between. The CDR3 is 15 amino acids. CDR3 sequence (DNA): TGTGCCAGCAGCTCCCGCCTATACAGGGTGAACGAGCAGTACTTC. Its protein is CASSSRLYRVNEQYF.

The chain couples TRBV7-2 to TRBJ2-2; no firm D call. Germline V CDR1 and CDR2: SGHTA, FQGNSA. The CDR3 runs 17 residues. Trimming left V 1 base short and J 4 bases short, with 16 bases between. CDR3 sequence: CASSLEIFSARTGELFF. CDR3 coding DNA: TGTGCCAGCAGCTTAGAGATTTTCAGTGCTCGCACCGGGGAGCTGTTTTTT.

The genes are TRBV10-3 and TRBJ2-2; 14 bases match TRBD2. This CDR3 contains 18 residues. V gave up 0 bases and J gave up 4 bases; unmatched junction bases: 4. The germline V gene has CDR1 ENHRY and CDR2 SYGVKD. The CDR3 sequence is CAISESGTSGRGTGELFF. The CDR3 DNA sequence: TGTGCCATCAGTGAGTCCGGGACTAGCGGGAGAGGCACCGGGGAGCTGTTTTTT.

V and J are TRBV4-1 and TRBJ2-3; 11 nucleotides agree with TRBD2. V lost 1 base, J lost 5 bases, and 5 bases stayed unmatched. This CDR3 contains 16 residues. Germline lookup yields CDR1 MGHRA and CDR2 YSYEKL. The CDR3 reads CASSQGVAGGRDTQYF. CDR3 bases: TGCGCCAGCAGCCAAGGAGTAGCGGGAGGGAGAGATACGCAGTATTTT.

J is TRBJ2-3 and V is TRBV9; D is possibly TRBD2 (6 bases). Germline CDR1 reads SGDLS; CDR2 reads YYNGEE. The length of the CDR3 is 17 residues. V was trimmed by 0 bases and J by 1 base, leaving 15 bases between them. The DNA of the CDR3 is TGTGCCAGCAGCGTAGAGATTTCGGAGGGCCGCACAGATACGCAGTATTTT. This gives the protein CASSVEISEGRTDTQYF. Filled out from reference TRBV9 and TRBJ2-3, the complete variable domain reads DSGVTQTPKHLITATGQRVTLRCSPRSGDLSVYWYQQSLDQGLQFLIQYYNGEERAKGNILERFSAQQFPDLHSELNLSSLELGDSALYFCASSVEISEGRTDTQYFGPGTRLTVL.

V and J are TRBV29-1 and TRBJ2-4; perhaps TRBD1 as D (5 bases). The germline V gene has CDR1 SQVTM and CDR2 ANQGSEA. V was cut by 2 bases and J by 7 bases, with 12 bases left in between. The CDR3 loop spans 13 amino acids. The CDR3 DNA follows: TGCAGCGTTGAAACAGGTCGTACGAACATTCAGTACTTC. This gives the protein CSVETGRTNIQYF.

This clone was seen only a few times. The rearrangement joins TRBV11-3 to TRBJ2-2, with TRBD2 as a possible D gene (6 bases). The germline V and J ends were trimmed by 5 bases and 5 bases, with 15 bases remaining between them. Germline V CDR1 and CDR2: SGHNT, YENEEA. The CDR3 contains 15 residues. The CDR3, as DNA: TGTGCCAGCAGCCCCGGGAGTGCGAGGACCGGGGAGCTGTTTTTT. It translates to CASSPGSARTGELFF.

The chain has TRBV12-2 and TRBJ1-6; TRBD1, the D gene given by the table, was not confirmed from the DNA. TRBV12-2 is a known pseudogene. This CDR3 is built from 17 residues. CDR3: CASRYGQQSSYNSPLHF. CDR3 DNA: TGTGCAAGTCGCTACGGACAGCAGAGCTCCTATAATTCACCCCTCCACTTT.

The chain is built from TRBV7-9 and TRBJ2-7; 8 nucleotides line up with TRBD1. The germline CDR1 and CDR2 sequences are SEHNR and FQNEAQ (reference sequence). There are 15 residues in the CDR3. With V trimmed by 1 base and J by 5 bases, 7 bases remained unmatched. In DNA form, the CDR3 reads TGTGCCAGCAGCTTAGGAGGGACAGGTCTTGACGAGCAGTACTTC. It is translated as CASSLGGTGLDEQYF.

V usage is TRBV5-1 and J usage is TRBJ1-2, with D uncertain. The CDR3 spans 14 residues. V gave up 0 bases and J gave up 5 bases, with 11 bases separating them. Per the germline V gene, CDR1 is SGHRS and CDR2 is YFSETQ. Here the CDR3 reads CASSLAGFLYGYTF. CDR3 bases: TGCGCCAGCAGCTTGGCGGGTTTCTTATATGGCTACACCTTC.

V usage is TRBV19 and J usage is TRBJ1-2, with TRBD1 matching 9 bases. Germline V gives CDR1 LNHDA, CDR2 SQIVND (reference sequence). There are 17 residues in the CDR3. The ends lost 5 bases at V and 7 bases at J; junction bases unmatched: 17. CDR3 in DNA: TGTGCCAGTAGTCTGCAACGGGACAGGGCGTTTTTTGGTGGCTACACCTTC. Its protein product is CASSLQRDRAFFGGYTF.

This clone has only a few counts. The CDR3 nucleotides read TGTGCCAGCAGTTTACCGACAGGGTCACACACAGATACGCAGTATTTT. Protein product: CASSLPTGSHTDTQYF. The chain employs TRBV28 and TRBJ2-3, with 7 bases matching TRBD1. This CDR3 has 16 residues. After removal of 2 bases from V and 2 bases from J, the junction contained 7 bases not matched to a gene. Germline values: CDR1 MDHEN, CDR2 SYDVKM.

This chain connects TRBV5-1 to TRBJ2-3; 8 bases align to TRBD2. Germline trimming cut 1 base from V and 0 bases from J; bases unmatched to any gene: 4. This CDR3 is built from 16 residues. Germline loops: CDR1 SGHRS, CDR2 YFSETQ. The CDR3 bases are TGCGCCAGCAGCTTGCGACTAGCGACGAGCACAGATACGCAGTATTTT. Translation: CASSLRLATSTDTQYF.

This clone was counted a few times. The chain uses TRBV5-1 and TRBJ2-7, with 8 nucleotides matching TRBD2. This CDR3 has 14 residues. V lost 5 bases and J lost 2; bases outside the gene matches: 6. Germline V gives CDR1 SGHRS, CDR2 YFSETQ. The CDR3 DNA is TGCGCCAGCAGATATCTAGCGGGCGCCTACGAGCAGTACTTC. This encodes CASRYLAGAYEQYF.

About this clone: The sample contains more than one DNA sequence encoding this CDR3. The rearrangement uses TRBV3-1 (or the pseudogene TRBV3-2) and TRBJ1-2; 9 bases agree with TRBD1. V shed 4 bases and J 4 bases; nucleotides not matched to a gene: 4. CDR1 and CDR2 from the germline V gene are LGHDT and YNNKEL (reference sequence). The CDR3 covers 14 residues. The CDR3 sequence: CASSPGQGGYGYTF. The CDR3 nucleotides read TGTGCCAGCAGCCCGGGACAGGGCGGCTATGGCTACACCTTC.

The genes are TRBV5-5 and TRBJ1-5; the D gene is possibly TRBD1 (6 bases). Trimming left V 4 bases short and J 7 bases short, with 15 bases between. CDR1 and CDR2 from the germline V gene are SGHKS and YYEKEE (reference sequence). The CDR3 is 14 amino acids. The CDR3 DNA reads as TGTGCCAGCAGCGCTCACCCCGACAGGCAGCCCCAGCATTTT. Protein product: CASSAHPDRQPQHF.

V usage is TRBV3-1 (or the pseudogene TRBV3-2) and J usage is TRBJ1-1; 7 positions match TRBD1. The CDR3 has 14 amino acids. Losses at the gene ends were 10 bases for V and 10 bases for J; bases not matched to a gene: 18. Germline-derived CDR1 and CDR2 are LGHDT and YNNKEL (reference sequence). CDR3 sequence (DNA): TGTGCCAAACCAATTAACTACAGGGGAAGGACAGCTTTCTTT. It yields the protein CAKPINYRGRTAFF.

The V gene is TRBV20-1, the J gene TRBJ2-7; D might be TRBD2 (5 bases). Germline CDR1 and CDR2: DFQATT and SNEGSKA (reference sequence). CDR3 length: 11 amino acids. Trimming pared 3 bases from V and 6 bases from J, leaving 9 bases between. CDR3 region: CSASDGLEQYF. The CDR3 DNA follows: TGCAGTGCTAGCGATGGACTCGAGCAGTACTTC.

V usage is TRBV10-1 and J usage is TRBJ2-5; the match to TRBD1 covers 7 bases. The CDR3 totals 17 residues. Germline V CDR1 and CDR2: WNHNN, SYGVQD (reference sequence). V lost 7 bases, J lost 3 bases, and 17 bases stayed unmatched. CDR3 region: CASTILGDRDSKETQYF. CDR3 in DNA: TGCGCCAGCACCATCCTAGGGGACAGAGATAGTAAAGAGACCCAGTACTTC.